A single count supports the clone carrying this T cell receptor (beta chain). The data were taken from a study of blood T cell repertoires in COVID-19. Turning to the study itself: From T cells, B-cell-depleted T cells, or PBMCs came the material, which was cDNA or gDNA.

Methods used by the authors: For nucleated cells, counts were estimated from reference gene primer amplification. Here immunoSEQ multiplex PCR was the method, and the copy in TCRdb shows in-frame clones only, minus some. From that table come the V and J calls and clone size; the DNA was used to work out D and trimming. This table holds about 270,000 clones, more than 70% found once. With 4 bases clipped from V and 4 bases from J, the junction kept 5 bases outside the gene matches. The germline CDR1 and CDR2 sequences are SGHDT and YYEEEE. The CDR3 is made up of 14 amino acids. The sequence was obtained from a middle-aged woman with acute COVID-19. This rearrangement joins TRBV5-6 to TRBJ1-5; 7 nucleotides agree with TRBD1. Input material: PBMCs or T cells enriched from blood (not recorded which). CDR3 DNA: TGTGCCAGCAGCCCCCGCAGGGGGAATCAGCCCCAGCATTTT. Translation: CASSPRRGNQPQHF.